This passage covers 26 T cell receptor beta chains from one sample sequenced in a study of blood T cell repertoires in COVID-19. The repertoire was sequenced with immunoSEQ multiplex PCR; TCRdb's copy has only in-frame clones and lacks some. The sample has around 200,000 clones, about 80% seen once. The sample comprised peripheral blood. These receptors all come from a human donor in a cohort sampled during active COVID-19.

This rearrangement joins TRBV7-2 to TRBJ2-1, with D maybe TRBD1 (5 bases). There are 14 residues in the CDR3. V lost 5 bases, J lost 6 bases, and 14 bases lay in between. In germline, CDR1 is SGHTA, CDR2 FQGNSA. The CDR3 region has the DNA TGTGCCAGCAGCCCGATAGGGGCCTTCAATGAGCAGTTCTTC. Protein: CASSPIGAFNEQFF.

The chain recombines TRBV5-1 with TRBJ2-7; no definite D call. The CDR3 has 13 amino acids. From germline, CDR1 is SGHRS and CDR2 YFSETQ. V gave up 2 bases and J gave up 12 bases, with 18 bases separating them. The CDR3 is CASSFIPQEERYF. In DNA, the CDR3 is TGCGCCAGCAGCTTCATCCCCCAGGAAGAACGGTACTTC.

CDR3 protein: CASSPELLGNQPQHF. CDR3 bases: TGTGCCAGCTCACCGGAGCTTTTAGGCAATCAGCCCCAGCATTTT. The rearrangement links TRBV18 to TRBJ1-5; unclear D gene. This CDR3 is built from 15 residues. Germline CDR1 and CDR2: KGHSH and LQKENI. Trimming pared 3 bases from V and 2 bases from J, leaving 11 bases between. The variable domain in full, completed from reference TRBV18 and TRBJ1-5, reads NAGVMQNPRHLVRRRGQEARLRCSPMKGHSHVYWYRQLPEEGLKFMVYLQKENIIDESGMPKERFSAEFPKEGPSILRIQQVVRGDSAAYFCASSPELLGNQPQHFGDGTRLSIL.

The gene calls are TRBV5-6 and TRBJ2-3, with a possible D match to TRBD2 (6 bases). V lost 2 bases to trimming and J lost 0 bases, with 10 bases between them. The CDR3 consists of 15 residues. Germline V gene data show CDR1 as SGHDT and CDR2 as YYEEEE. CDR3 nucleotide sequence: TGTGCCAGCAGCTTCGCGGGGTCTAGCACAGATACGCAGTATTTT. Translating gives CASSFAGSSTDTQYF.

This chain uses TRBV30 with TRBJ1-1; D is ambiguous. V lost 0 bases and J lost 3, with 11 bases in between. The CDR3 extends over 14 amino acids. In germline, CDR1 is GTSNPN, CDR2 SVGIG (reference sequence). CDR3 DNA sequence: TGTGCCTGGAGTGTATCGCACGGGGACACTGAAGCTTTCTTT. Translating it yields CAWSVSHGDTEAFF.

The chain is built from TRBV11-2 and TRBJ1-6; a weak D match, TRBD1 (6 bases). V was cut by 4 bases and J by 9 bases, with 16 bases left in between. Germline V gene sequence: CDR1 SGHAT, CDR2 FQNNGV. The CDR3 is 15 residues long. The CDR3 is CASSSKQGFLSPLHF. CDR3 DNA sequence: TGTGCCAGCAGCTCTAAACAGGGTTTCCTTTCACCCCTCCACTTT.

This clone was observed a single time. The CDR3 coding sequence is TGTGCCAGCAGCCAAGATGGGGGGGGTTACACAGATACGCAGTATTTT. This codes for CASSQDGGGYTDTQYF. This chain connects TRBV3-1 (or the pseudogene TRBV3-2) to TRBJ2-3; 7 positions match TRBD2. Germline assignment: CDR1 LGHDT and CDR2 YNNKEL (reference sequence). V dropped 0 bases and J dropped 2; count of bases not matched to a gene: 5. There are 16 residues in the CDR3.

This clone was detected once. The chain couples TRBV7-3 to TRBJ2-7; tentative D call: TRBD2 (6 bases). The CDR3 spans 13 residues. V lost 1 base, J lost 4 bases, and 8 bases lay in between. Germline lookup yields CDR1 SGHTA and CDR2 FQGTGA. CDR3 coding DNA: TGTGCCAGCAGCTTAATGGAGGGGTACGAGCAGTACTTC. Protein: CASSLMEGYEQYF. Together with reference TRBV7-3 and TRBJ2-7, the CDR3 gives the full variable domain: GAGVSQTPSNKVTEKGKYVELRCDPISGHTALYWYRQSLGQGPEFLIYFQGTGAADDSGLPNDRFFAVRPEGSVSTLKIQRTERGDSAVYLCASSLMEGYEQYFGPGTRLTVT.

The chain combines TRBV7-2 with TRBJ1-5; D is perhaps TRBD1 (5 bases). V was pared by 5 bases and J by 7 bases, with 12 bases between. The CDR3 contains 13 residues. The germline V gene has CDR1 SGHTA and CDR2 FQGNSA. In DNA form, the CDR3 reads TGTGCCAGCAGCCTCTATCGGGGGCAGCCCCAGCATTTT. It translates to CASSLYRGQPQHF.

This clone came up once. The CDR3 is CASSSGLAGAGRGTDTQYF. The CDR3 DNA follows: TGTGCCAGCAGCTCCGGACTAGCGGGGGCCGGACGGGGCACAGATACGCAGTATTTT. This chain connects TRBV9 to TRBJ2-3; 13 bases line up with TRBD2. After removal of 4 bases from V and 1 base from J, the junction contained 12 bases not matched to a gene. The germline V gene has CDR1 SGDLS and CDR2 YYNGEE. CDR3 length: 19 amino acids.

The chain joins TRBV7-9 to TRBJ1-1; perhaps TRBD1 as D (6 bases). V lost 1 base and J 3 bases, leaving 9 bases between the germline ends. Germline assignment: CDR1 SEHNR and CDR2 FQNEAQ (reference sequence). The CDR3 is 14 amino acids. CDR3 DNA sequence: TGTGCCAGCAGCTTAGGCAGGGGAGACACTGAAGCTTTCTTT. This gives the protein CASSLGRGDTEAFF.

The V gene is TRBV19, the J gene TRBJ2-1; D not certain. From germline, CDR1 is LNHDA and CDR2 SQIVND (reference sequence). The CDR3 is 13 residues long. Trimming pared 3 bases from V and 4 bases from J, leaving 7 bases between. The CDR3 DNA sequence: TGTGCCAGTAGTATTGGCAGGTACAATGAGCAGTTCTTC. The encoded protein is CASSIGRYNEQFF.

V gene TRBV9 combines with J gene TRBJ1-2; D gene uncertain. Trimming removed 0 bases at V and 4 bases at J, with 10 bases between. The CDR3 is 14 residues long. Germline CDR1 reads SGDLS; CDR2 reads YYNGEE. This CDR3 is CASSVVGGSYGYTF. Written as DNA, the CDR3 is TGTGCCAGCAGCGTAGTTGGAGGGTCCTATGGCTACACCTTC.

The CDR3: CASSLDRLNEKLFF. CDR3 sequence (DNA): TGTGCCAGCAGCCTGGACAGGTTAAATGAAAAACTGTTTTTT. The rearrangement uses TRBV2 and TRBJ1-4, with 7 positions matching TRBD1. The germline gives CDR1 SNHLY, CDR2 FYNNEI. V shed 6 bases and J 5 bases; nucleotides not matched to a gene: 6. This CDR3 is built from 14 residues.

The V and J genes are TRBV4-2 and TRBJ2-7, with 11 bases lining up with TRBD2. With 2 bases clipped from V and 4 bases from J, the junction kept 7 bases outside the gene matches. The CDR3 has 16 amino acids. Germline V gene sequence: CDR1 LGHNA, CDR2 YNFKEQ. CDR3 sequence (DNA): TGTGCCAGCAGCCAATCCGCTAGCGGGGGGTCGTACGAGCAGTACTTC. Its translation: CASSQSASGGSYEQYF.

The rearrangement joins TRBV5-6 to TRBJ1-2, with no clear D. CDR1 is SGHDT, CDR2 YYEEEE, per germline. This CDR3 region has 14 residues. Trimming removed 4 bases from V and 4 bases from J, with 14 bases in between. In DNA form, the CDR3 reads TGTGCCAGCAGCCCCGGGGAGTCCCTCTATGGCTACACCTTC. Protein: CASSPGESLYGYTF.

In nucleotides, the CDR3 is TGTGCCACCGGCTTATGGTACAATCAGCCCCAGCATTTT. Translated: CATGLWYNQPQHF. The V and J genes are TRBV15 and TRBJ1-5; D is unresolved. V shed 8 bases and J shed 3 bases, with 11 bases lying between them. CDR3 length: 13 residues. Germline assignment: CDR1 LNHNV and CDR2 YYDKDF (reference sequence).

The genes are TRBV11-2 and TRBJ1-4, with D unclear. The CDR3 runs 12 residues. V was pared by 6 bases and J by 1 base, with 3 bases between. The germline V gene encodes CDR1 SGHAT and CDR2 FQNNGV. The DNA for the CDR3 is TGTGCCAGCAGTCGAACTAATGAAAAACTGTTTTTT. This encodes CASSRTNEKLFF. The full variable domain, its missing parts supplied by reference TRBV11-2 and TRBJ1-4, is EAGVAQSPRYKIIEKRQSVAFWCNPISGHATLYWYQQILGQGPKLLIQFQNNGVVDDSQLPKDRFSAERLKGVDSTLKIQPAKLEDSAVYLCASSRTNEKLFFGSGTQLSVL.

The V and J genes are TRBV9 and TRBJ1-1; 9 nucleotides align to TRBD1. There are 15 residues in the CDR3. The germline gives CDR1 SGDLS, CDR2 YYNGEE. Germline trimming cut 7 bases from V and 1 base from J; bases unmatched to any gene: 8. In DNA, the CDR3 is TGTGCCAGCCCTAGAAGACAGGGGGGGAACACTGAAGCTTTCTTT. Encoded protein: CASPRRQGGNTEAFF.

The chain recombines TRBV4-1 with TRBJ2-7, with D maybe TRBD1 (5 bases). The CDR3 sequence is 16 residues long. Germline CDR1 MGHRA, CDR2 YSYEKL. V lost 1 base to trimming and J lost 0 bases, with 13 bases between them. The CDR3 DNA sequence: TGCGCCAGCAGCCAAGCTCAGGGCTGGTCCTCCTACGAGCAGTACTTC. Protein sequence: CASSQAQGWSSYEQYF.

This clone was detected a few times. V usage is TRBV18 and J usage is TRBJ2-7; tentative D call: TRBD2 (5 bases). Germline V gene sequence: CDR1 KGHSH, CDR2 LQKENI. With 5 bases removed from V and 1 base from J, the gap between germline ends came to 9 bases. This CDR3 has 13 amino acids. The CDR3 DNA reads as TGTGCCAGCTCAGGACTGGAGTCCTACGAGCAGTACTTC. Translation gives CASSGLESYEQYF.

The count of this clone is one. CDR3 loop: CASSRRARGGQPQHF. Here the CDR3 DNA reads TGTGCCAGCAGCAGACGGGCTAGGGGCGGTCAGCCCCAGCATTTT. The rearrangement links TRBV21-1 to TRBJ1-5; the table's D call, TRBD1, has no DNA check behind it. TRBV21-1 is a documented pseudogene. This CDR3 contains 15 residues.

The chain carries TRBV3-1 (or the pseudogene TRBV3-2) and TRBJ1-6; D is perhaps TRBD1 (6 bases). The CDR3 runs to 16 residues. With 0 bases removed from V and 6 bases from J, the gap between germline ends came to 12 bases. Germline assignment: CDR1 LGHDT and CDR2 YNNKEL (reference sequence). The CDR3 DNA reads TGTGCCAGCAGCCAAGATATAACAGGGATTAATTCACCCCTCCACTTT. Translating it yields CASSQDITGINSPLHF.

CDR3 nucleotides: TGTGCCAGCAGTGAAGCGCTGGGGGGCGAGCAGTACTTC. Its protein is CASSEALGGEQYF. V is TRBV2 and J is TRBJ2-7, with TRBD2 as a possible D gene (6 bases). The ends were cut back, 0 bases at V and 6 bases at J, with 9 bases in the middle. The germline CDR1 and CDR2 sequences are SNHLY and FYNNEI. The CDR3 is 13 residues long.

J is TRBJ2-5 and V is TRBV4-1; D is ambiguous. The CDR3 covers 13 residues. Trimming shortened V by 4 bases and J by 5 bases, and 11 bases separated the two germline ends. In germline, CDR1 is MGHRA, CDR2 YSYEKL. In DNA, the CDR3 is TGCGCCAGCAGCCTACTCATCCGCGAGACCCAGTACTTC. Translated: CASSLLIRETQYF.

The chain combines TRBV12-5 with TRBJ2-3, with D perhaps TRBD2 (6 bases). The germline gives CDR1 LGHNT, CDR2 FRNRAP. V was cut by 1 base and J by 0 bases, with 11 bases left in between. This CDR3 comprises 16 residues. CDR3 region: CASGLGAGTSTDTQYF. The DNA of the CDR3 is TGTGCTAGTGGTTTGGGGGCGGGAACTAGCACAGATACGCAGTATTTT.